This T cell receptor beta chain was found in a study of blood T cells in healthy people across ages. Findings and limits, study-wide: Long-lived donors carried more naive CD4+ cells and greater diversity than aged donors. Changes in expanded clonotypes were possibly confounded, as the CMV status of donors was unknown. Diversity estimates drawn from one million T cells were deemed underestimates.

A second PCR, run for roughly 7 to 11 cycles, used a sample-barcoded 5' primer plus a J-beta primer mix. Unique molecular identifiers of 12 random nucleotides labeled each cDNA. A single record per CDR3 protein comes from TCRdb applying MiXCR to the 5' RACE reads. The top ten clones hold 23% of a sample with 1.8 million or so distinct CDR3 sequences, 39% of them seen once. This clonotype was counted between two and nine times. Antigen: not known. The TCR originated in a human donor in good health. The sequencing sample was made of blood.

The CDR3 nucleotides are TGTGCCACCAGCAGAGGGACAGGGGAGGACTATGGCTACACCTTC. Translating it yields CATSRGTGEDYGYTF. The rearrangement uses TRBV15 and TRBJ1-2; TRBD1 aligns across 9 bases. The germline V gene has CDR1 LNHNV and CDR2 YYDKDF (reference sequence). CDR3 size: 15 residues. Germline trimming cut 1 base from V and 3 bases from J; bases unmatched to any gene: 3.